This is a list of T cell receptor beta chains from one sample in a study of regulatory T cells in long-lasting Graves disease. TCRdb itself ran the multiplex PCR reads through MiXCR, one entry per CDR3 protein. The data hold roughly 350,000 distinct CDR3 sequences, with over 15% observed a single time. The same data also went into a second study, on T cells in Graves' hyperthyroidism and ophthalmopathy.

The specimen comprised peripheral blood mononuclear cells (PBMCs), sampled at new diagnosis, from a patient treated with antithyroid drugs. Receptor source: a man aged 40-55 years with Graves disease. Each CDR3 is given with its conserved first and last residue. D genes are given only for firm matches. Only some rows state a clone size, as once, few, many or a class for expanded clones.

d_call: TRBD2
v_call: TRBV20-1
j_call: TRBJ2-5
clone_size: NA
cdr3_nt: TGCAGTGCTAGCGGACTAGCGGGGGTCCAAGAGACCCAGTACTTC
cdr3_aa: CSASGLAGVQETQYF

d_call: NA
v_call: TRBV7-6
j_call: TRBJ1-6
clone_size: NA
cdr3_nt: TGTGCCAGCAGCTTAGCAGGGCACAATTCACCCCTCCACTTT
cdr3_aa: CASSLAGHNSPLHF

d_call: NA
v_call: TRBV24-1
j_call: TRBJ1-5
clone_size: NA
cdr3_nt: TGTGCCACCAGTGATTTGGGTCAGAATCAGCCCCAGCATTTT
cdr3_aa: CATSDLGQNQPQHF

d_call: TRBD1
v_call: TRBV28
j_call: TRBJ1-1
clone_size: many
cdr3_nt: TGTGCCAGCAGTTTATCCAGGGGGGGCACTGAAGCTTTCTTT
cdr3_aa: CASSLSRGGTEAFF

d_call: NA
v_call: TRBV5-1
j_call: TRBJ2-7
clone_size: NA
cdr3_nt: TGCGCCAGCAGCTTGGTTAGCGGTAAGATCACCTACGAGCAGTACTTC
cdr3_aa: CASSLVSGKITYEQYF

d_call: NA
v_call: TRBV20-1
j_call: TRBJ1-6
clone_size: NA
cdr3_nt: TGCAGTGCTCCGGTTGTGGGATTCTATTCACCCCTCCACTTT
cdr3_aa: CSAPVVGFYSPLHF

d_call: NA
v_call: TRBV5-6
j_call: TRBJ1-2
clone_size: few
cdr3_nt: TGTGCCAGCAGCCCACATGACAGCTATGGCTACACCTTC
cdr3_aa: CASSPHDSYGYTF

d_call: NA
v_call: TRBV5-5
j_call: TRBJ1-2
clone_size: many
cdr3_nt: TGTGCCAGCAGCGTGACGGGAAGGTATGGCTACACCTTC
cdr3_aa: CASSVTGRYGYTF

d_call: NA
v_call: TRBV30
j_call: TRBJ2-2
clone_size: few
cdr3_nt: TGTGCCTGGAATCCTGGGACAGGCGGGGGGGCCGCCGGGGAGCTGTTTTTT
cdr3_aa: CAWNPGTGGGAAGELFF

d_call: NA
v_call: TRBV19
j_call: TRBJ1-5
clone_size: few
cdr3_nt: TGTGCCAGTAGTATAAGGAATAGCAATCAGCCCCAGCATTTT
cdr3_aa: CASSIRNSNQPQHF

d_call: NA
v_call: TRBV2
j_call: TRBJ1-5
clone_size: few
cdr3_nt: TGTGCCAGCAGTGAAGCGCTGTCCAATCAGCCCCAGCATTTT
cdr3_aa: CASSEALSNQPQHF

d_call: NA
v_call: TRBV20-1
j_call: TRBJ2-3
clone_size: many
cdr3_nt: TGCAGTGCTAGAGATAGCGGATCCTCCACAGATACGCAGTATTTT
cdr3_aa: CSARDSGSSTDTQYF

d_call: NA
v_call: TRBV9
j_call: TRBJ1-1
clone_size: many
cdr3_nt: TGTGCCAGCAGCCTTAACCTACAGGGACGGACTGAAGCTTTCTTT
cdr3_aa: CASSLNLQGRTEAFF

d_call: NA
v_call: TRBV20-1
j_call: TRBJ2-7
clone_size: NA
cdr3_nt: TGCAGTGCTAGACCGGGACTTGGGGGGTACGAGCAGTACTTC
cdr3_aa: CSARPGLGGYEQYF

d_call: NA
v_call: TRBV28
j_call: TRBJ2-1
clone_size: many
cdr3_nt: TGTGCCAGCAGTCAAAACACGGCCCTGGGGTTCTTC
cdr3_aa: CASSQNTALGFF

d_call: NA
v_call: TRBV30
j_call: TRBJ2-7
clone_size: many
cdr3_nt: TGTGCCTCCGAGCCCCTGGGCCTACGGGCGCAGTACTTC
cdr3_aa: CASEPLGLRAQYF

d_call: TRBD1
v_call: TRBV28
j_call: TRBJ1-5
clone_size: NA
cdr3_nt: TGTGCCAGCAGTTTACTGTCAGGGGGAAATCAGCCCCAGCATTTT
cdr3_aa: CASSLLSGGNQPQHF

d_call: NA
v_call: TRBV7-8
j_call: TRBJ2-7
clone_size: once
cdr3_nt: TGTGCCAGCAGCTTAGTCCCTAAGGGGGACTACGAGCAGTACTTC
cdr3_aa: CASSLVPKGDYEQYF

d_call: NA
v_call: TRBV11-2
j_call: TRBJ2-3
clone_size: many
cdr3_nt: TGTGCCAGCAGCTTAGAGGGTCCAGATACGCAGTATTTT
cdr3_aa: CASSLEGPDTQYF

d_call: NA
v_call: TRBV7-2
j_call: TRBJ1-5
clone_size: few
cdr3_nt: TGTGCCAGCAGCGCCCGACAGTTGCAGCCCCAGCATTTT
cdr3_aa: CASSARQLQPQHF

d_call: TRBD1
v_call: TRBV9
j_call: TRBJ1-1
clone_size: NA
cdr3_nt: TGTGCCAGCAGACCAAACAGGGGACGAGCTTTCTTT
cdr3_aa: CASRPNRGRAFF

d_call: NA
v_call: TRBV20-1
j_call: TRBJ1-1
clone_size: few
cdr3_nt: TGCAGTGCCAAGACAGACCTGAACACTGAAGCTTTCTTT
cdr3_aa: CSAKTDLNTEAFF

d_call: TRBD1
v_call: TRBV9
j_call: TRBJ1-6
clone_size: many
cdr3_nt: TGTGCCAGCGGGAGACAGGGCAATTCACCCCTCCACTTT
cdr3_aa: CASGRQGNSPLHF

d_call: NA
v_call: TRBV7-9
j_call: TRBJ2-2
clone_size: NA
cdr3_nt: TGTGCCAGCAGCTTCGGAAGCACCGGGGAGCTGTTTTTT
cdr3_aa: CASSFGSTGELFF

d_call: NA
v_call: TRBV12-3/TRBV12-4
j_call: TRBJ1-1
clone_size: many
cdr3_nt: TGTGCCAGCAGTCCGGACACAGGTACTGAAGCTTTCTTT
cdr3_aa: CASSPDTGTEAFF

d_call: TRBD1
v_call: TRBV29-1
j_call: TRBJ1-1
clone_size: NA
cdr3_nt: TGCAGCGGTAAGGGACAGCTTAACACTGAAGCTTTCTTT
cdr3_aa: CSGKGQLNTEAFF

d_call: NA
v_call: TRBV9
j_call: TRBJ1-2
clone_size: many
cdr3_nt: TGTGCCAGCAGCGTCTTAGGACCGGGGAGCGGCTACACCTTC
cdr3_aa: CASSVLGPGSGYTF

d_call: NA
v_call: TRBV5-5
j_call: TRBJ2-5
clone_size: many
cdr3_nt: TGTGCCAGCAGCTACCCCGCGACGGTTGAGACCCAGTACTTC
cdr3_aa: CASSYPATVETQYF

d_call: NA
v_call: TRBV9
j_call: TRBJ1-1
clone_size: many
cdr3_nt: TGTGCCAGCAGCGTGGGAAAGAACACTGAAGCTTTCTTT
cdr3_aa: CASSVGKNTEAFF

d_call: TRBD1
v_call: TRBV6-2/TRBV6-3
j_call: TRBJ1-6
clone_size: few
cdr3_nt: TGTGCCAGCACCGGACAGGGACATAATTCACCCCTCCACTTT
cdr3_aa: CASTGQGHNSPLHF

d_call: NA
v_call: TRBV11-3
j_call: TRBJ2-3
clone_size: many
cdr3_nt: TGTGCCAGCAGCCTACTACTTGGCGGGGACACAGATACGCAGTATTTT
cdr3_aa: CASSLLLGGDTDTQYF

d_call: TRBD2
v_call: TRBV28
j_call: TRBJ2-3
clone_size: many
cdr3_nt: TGTGCCAGCAGGCCTACTCCTAGCGGGGGGGTCACAGATACGCAGTATTTT
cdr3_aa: CASRPTPSGGVTDTQYF

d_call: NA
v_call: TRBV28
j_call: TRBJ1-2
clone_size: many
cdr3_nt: TGTGCCAGCATGCCCGGAGCGCTTAACTATGGCTACACCTTC
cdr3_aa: CASMPGALNYGYTF

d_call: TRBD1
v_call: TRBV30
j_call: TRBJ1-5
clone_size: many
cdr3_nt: TGTGCCTGGGGACAGGCTAGCGGTCAGCCCCAGCATTTT
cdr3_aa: CAWGQASGQPQHF

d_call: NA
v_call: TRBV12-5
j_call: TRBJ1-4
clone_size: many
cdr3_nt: TGTGCTAGTGGTTCGCTTTTCAGGGGACCTAATGAAAAACTGTTTTTT
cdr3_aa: CASGSLFRGPNEKLFF

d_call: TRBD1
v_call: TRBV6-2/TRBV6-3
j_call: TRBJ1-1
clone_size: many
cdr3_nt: TGTGCCAGCAGTTTCAGGAGGGGGCGCGAGAACACTGAAGCTTTCTTT
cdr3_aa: CASSFRRGRENTEAFF

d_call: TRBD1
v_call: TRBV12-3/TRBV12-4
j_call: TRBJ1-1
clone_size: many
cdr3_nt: TGCGCCAGCAGCTGGGACAGAGACACTGAAGCTTTCTTT
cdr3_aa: CASSWDRDTEAFF

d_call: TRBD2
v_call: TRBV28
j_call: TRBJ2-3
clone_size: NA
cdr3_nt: TGTGCCAGCACCGATGCCGGGACTACCTACACAGATACGCAGTATTTT
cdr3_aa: CASTDAGTTYTDTQYF

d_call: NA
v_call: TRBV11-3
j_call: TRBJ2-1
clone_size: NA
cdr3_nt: TGTGCCAGCAGCCTCCGCGGACTGGGCAATGAGCAGTTCTTC
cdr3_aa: CASSLRGLGNEQFF

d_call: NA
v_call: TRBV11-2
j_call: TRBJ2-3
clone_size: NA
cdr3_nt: TGTGCCAGCAGCTTAGAAAGCGACCTGCAAGATACGCAGTATTTT
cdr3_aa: CASSLESDLQDTQYF

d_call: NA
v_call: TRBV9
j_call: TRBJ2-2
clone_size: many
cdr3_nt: TGTGCCAGCACGGAAACGGCCGGGACGGGGAACACCGGGGAGCTGTTTTTT
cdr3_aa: CASTETAGTGNTGELFF

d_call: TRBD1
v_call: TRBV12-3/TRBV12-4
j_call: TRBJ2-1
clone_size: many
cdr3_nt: TGTGCCAGCAGACAACGACAGGGAACGTACAATGAGCAGTTCTTC
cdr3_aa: CASRQRQGTYNEQFF

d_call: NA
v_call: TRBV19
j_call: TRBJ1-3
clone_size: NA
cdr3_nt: TGTGCCAGTAGTATTTCAGGGGACGGCTCTGGAAACACCATATATTTT
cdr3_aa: CASSISGDGSGNTIYF

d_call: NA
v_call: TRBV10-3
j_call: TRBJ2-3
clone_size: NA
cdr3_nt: TGTGCCATCAGTGGACAGAACACAGATACGCAGTATTTT
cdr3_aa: CAISGQNTDTQYF

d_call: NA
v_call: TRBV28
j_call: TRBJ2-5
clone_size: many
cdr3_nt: TGTGCCAGCAGTTTGCAGCGTCAGGGAGGAAAGACCCAGTACTTC
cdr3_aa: CASSLQRQGGKTQYF

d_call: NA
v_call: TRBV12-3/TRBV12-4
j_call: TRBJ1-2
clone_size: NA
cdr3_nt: TGTGCCAGCAGCACCACCATCCGACAGCATGGCTACACCTTC
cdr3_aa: CASSTTIRQHGYTF

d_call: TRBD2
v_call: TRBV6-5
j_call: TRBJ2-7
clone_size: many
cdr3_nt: TGTGCCAGCAGTTACACCCTAGCGGGAGACGAGCAGTACTTC
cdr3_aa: CASSYTLAGDEQYF

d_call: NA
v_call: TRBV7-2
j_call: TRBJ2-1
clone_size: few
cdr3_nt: TGTGCCAGCAGCCCAATTTCTGTGAATGAGCAGTTCTTC
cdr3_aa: CASSPISVNEQFF

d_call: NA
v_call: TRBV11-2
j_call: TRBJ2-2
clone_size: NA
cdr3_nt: TGTGCCAGCAGCTTATACGGGATGAACACCGGGGAGCTGTTTTTT
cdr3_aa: CASSLYGMNTGELFF

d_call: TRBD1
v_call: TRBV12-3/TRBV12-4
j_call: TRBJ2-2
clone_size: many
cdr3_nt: TGTGCCAGCAGTCTCTGGACAGGTGTCACCGGGGAGCTGTTTTTT
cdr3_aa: CASSLWTGVTGELFF

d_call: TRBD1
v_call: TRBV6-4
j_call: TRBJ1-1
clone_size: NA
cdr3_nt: TGTGCCAGCAGTGACGAGTCCCCGGGACAGCCTAACACTGAAGCTTTCTTT
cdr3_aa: CASSDESPGQPNTEAFF

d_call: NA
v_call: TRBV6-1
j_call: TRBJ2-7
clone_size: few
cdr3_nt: TGTGCCAGCAGTCACAGAGACGGCTACGAGCAGTACTTC
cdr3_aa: CASSHRDGYEQYF

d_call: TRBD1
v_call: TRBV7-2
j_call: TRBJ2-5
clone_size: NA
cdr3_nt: TGTGCCAGCAGCCCGTCCGGACAGGGGATCCGAGAGACCCAGTACTTC
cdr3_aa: CASSPSGQGIRETQYF